Sequencing of this T cell receptor beta chain was carried out in a study of cytomegalovirus exposure and HLA in healthy donors. Study results and caveats: Prior analysis indicated that the majority of TCR beta V segments exhibited productivity approximately 87% or approximately 30% of the time. There were approximately 150 TCR beta chains listed as cytomegalovirus-associated. In a later analysis, about 17,000 TCR beta sequences were associated with HLA alleles at 0.05 false discovery rate. The analysis excluded some indistinguishable V segments, including TRBV6-2 and TRBV6-3.

The study ran its PCR with 60 Vbeta and 13 Jbeta primers. This table comes from immunoSEQ multiplex PCR, and its TCRdb copy is limited to in-frame clones, with some not included. The table records around 190,000 clones, around 82% of them present only once. A word on this clone: Its antigen is as yet unknown. The same CDR3 also results from other DNA sequences found in this sample.

This CDR3 spans 14 amino acids. Germline V gene lookup returns CDR1 SEHNR and CDR2 FQNEAQ (reference sequence). V was cut by 3 bases and J by 3 bases, with 10 bases left in between. The TCR comes from a woman aged 25 to 45 in good health and CMV-seropositive. J is TRBJ2-3 and V is TRBV7-9; TRBD2 is a possible D gene (6 bases). Sequenced sample: PBMCs. Here the CDR3 reads CASSFAGSTDTQYF. CDR3 sequence (DNA): TGTGCCAGCAGCTTTGCGGGGTCAACAGATACGCAGTATTTT. The full variable domain, rest sourced from reference TRBV7-9 and TRBJ2-3, is DTGVSQNPRHKITKRGQNVTFRCDPISEHNRLYWYRQTLGQGPEFLTYFQNEAQLEKSRLLSDRFSAERPKGSFSTLEIQRTEQGDSAMYLCASSFAGSTDTQYFGPGTRLTVL.